This record looks at one T cell receptor beta chain sequence and its context. The data stem from a study of Ad26.COV2.S vaccination and SARS-CoV-2 variants. Study in general: Trial arm assignment for the donor was COV1001 Ad26.COV2.S. The vaccine Ad26.COV2.S was put into the muscle once, or twice with 56 days between.

Treatment given: 15 to 20 received Ad26.COV2.S at low or high dose, single or two shots; several received placebo; per-sample allocation not given. Following the first vaccine or placebo injection, samples were taken on day 63. Spike of the Wuhan-strain SARS-CoV-2 was expressed by an Ad26 vector, which formed the vaccine. Clones were read by immunoSEQ multiplex PCR, and TCRdb kept only the in-frame ones, dropping some. The data hold 430,000 or so clones, with approximately 89% observed a single time. Germline-derived CDR1 and CDR2 are SGHTA and FQGNSA. CDR3 size: 18 residues. The junction had 14 bases not matched to a gene; V was cut back by 4 bases and J by 5 bases.

This TCR was sampled from a person between 18 and 65 years old who received the Ad26.COV2.S COVID-19 vaccine or a placebo. The chain carries TRBV7-2 and TRBJ2-2; 9 nucleotides match TRBD2. The sequenced sample was peripheral blood, obtained in a trial of Ad26.COV2.S vaccine versus placebo. The CDR3 DNA sequence: TGTGCCAGCAGCTCCCGAAGCCCCGGGACTAGCTATACCGGGGAGCTGTTTTTT. Its protein product is CASSSRSPGTSYTGELFF.